This T cell receptor (beta chain) was sequenced in a study of blood T cell repertoires in COVID-19. Study-wide context: Samples representing acute and convalescent COVID-19 were sourced from the United States, Italy and Spain. Sources were T cells, B-cell-depleted T cells, or PBMCs; the material itself was cDNA or gDNA.

As handled by the study authors: Cell counts per sample came from amplifying reference gene primers. Libraries were prepared by immunoSEQ multiplex PCR; TCRdb keeps only in-frame clonotypes and omits some of them. V and J calls and clone size are as listed in that table; D and trimming were resolved from the DNA. The table includes over 30,000 clones, roughly 77% detected once. Looked up from germline, CDR1 is LNHDA and CDR2 is SQIVND (reference sequence). V was clipped by 9 bases and J by 0 bases; unmatched bases: 8. The CDR3 is 16 amino acids. The receptor was derived from a man aged 80 or over with active or convalescent COVID-19. Sequenced input: peripheral blood. This chain joins TRBV19 and TRBJ2-1, with 10 bases fitting TRBD1. CDR3 nucleotides: TGTGCCAGCCGAGACAGGGGGCCGAGCTCCTACAATGAGCAGTTCTTC. It codes for CASRDRGPSSYNEQFF.